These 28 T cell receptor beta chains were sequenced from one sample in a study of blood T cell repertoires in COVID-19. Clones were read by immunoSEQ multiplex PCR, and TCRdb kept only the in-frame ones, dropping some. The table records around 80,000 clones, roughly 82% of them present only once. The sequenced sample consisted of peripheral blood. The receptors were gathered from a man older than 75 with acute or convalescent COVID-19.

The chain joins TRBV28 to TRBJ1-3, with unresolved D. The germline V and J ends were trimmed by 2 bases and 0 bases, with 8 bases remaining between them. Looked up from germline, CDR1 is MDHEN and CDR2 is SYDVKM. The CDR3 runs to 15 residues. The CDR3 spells CASSLEQNSGNTIYF. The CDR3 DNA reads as TGTGCCAGCAGTTTAGAACAGAACTCTGGAAACACCATATATTTT.

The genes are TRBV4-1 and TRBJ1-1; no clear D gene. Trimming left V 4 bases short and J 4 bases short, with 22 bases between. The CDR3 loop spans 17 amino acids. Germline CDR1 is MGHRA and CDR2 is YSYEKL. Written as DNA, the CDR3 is TGCGCCAGCAGCCCGAGAGTGGCGGGCGGTGGTGGCACTGAAGCTTTCTTT. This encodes CASSPRVAGGGGTEAFF.

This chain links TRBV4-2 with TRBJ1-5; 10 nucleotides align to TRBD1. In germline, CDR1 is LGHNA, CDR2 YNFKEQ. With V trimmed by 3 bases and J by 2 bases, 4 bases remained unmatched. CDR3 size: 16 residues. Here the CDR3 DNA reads TGTGCCAGCAGCCAGGCCGGGACAGGGGGCAATCAGCCCCAGCATTTT. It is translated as CASSQAGTGGNQPQHF.

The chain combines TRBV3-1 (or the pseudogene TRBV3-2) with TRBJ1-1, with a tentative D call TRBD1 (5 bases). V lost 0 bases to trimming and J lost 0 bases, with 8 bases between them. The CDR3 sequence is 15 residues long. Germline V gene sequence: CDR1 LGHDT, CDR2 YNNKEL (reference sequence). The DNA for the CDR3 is TGTGCCAGCAGCCAAGATGCGGGGGTGAACACTGAAGCTTTCTTT. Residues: CASSQDAGVNTEAFF.

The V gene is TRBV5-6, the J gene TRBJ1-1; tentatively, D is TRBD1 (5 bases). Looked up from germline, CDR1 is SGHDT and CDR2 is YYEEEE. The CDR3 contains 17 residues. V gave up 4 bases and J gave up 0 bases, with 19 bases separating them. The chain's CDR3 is CASSIMNRGWVNTEAFF. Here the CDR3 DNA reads TGTGCCAGCAGCATAATGAACCGGGGGTGGGTGAACACTGAAGCTTTCTTT.

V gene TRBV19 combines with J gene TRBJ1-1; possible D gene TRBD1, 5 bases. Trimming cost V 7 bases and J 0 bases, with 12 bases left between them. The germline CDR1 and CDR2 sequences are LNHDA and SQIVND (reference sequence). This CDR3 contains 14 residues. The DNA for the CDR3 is TGTGCCAGTACCGCGACAGATCTGAACACTGAAGCTTTCTTT. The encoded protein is CASTATDLNTEAFF.

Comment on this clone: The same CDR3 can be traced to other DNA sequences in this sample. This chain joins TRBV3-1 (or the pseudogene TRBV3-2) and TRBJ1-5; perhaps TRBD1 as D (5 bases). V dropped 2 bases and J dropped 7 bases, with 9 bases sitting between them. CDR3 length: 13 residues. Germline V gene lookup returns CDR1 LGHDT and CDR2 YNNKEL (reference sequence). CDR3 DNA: TGTGCCAGCAGCCAACAGGGTGGGCAGCCCCAGCATTTT. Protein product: CASSQQGGQPQHF.

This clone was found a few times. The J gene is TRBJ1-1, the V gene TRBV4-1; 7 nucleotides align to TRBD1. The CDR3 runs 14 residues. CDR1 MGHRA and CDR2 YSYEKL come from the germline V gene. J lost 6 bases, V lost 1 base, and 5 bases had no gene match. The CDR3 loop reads CASSQGHRGAEAFF. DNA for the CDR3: TGCGCCAGCAGCCAAGGGCACAGGGGCGCTGAAGCTTTCTTT.

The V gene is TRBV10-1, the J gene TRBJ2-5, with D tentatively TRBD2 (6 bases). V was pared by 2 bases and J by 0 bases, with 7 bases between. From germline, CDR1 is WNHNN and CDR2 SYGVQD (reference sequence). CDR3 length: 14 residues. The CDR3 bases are TGCGCCAGCAGTGAGGGGGGGAACCAAGAGACCCAGTACTTC. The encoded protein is CASSEGGNQETQYF.

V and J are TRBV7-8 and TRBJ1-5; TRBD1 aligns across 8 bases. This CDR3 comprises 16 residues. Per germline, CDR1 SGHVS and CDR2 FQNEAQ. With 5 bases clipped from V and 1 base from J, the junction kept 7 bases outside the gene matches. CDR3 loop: CASSLRDRPSNQPQHF. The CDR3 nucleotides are TGTGCCAGCAGCCTCAGGGACAGGCCGAGCAATCAGCCCCAGCATTTT.

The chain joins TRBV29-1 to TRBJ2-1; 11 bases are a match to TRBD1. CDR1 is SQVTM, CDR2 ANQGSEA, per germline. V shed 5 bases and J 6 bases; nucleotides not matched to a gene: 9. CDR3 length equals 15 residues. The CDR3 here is CSVSTLGTGGNEQFF. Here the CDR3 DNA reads TGCAGCGTTTCGACCCTTGGGACAGGGGGCAATGAGCAGTTCTTC.

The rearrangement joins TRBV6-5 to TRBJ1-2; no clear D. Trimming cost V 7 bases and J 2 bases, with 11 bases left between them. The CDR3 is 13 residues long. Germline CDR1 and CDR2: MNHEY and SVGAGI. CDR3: CASMIRENYGYTF. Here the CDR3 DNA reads TGTGCCAGCATGATCCGGGAAAACTATGGCTACACCTTC.

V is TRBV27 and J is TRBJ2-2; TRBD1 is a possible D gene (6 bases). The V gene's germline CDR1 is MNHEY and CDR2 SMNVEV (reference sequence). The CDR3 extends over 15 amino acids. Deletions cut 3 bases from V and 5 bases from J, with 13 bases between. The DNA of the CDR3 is TGTGCCAGCAGTTTTCAGGGGACGCGAACCGGGGAGCTGTTTTTT. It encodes CASSFQGTRTGELFF.

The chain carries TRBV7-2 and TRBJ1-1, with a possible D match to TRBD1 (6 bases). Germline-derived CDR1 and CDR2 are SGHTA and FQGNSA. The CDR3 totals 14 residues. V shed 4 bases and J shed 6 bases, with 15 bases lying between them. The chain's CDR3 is CASSYGGSRSEAFF. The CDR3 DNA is TGTGCCAGCAGCTATGGGGGCTCGAGGTCTGAAGCTTTCTTT.

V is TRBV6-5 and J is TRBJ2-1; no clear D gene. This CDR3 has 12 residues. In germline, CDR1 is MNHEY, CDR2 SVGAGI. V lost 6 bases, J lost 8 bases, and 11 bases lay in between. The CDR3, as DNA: TGTGCCAGCAGCCTCACACCCGATGAGCAGTTCTTC. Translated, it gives CASSLTPDEQFF.

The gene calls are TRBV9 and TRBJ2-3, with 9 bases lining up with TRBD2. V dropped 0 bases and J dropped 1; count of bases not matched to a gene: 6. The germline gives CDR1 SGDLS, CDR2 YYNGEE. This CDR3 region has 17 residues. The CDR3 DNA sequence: TGTGCCAGCAGCGTAGGCATCCAGCGGGGGGGCACAGATACGCAGTATTTT. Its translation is CASSVGIQRGGTDTQYF. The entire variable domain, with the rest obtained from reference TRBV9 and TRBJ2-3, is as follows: DSGVTQTPKHLITATGQRVTLRCSPRSGDLSVYWYQQSLDQGLQFLIQYYNGEERAKGNILERFSAQQFPDLHSELNLSSLELGDSALYFCASSVGIQRGGTDTQYFGPGTRLTVL.

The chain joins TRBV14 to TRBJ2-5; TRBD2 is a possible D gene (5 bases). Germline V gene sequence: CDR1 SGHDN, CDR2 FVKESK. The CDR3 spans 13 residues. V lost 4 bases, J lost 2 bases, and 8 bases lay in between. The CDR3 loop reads CASSPSGQETQYF. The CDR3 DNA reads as TGTGCCAGCAGCCCGTCGGGGCAAGAGACCCAGTACTTC. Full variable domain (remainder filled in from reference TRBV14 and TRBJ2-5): EAGVTQFPSHSVIEKGQTVTLRCDPISGHDNLYWYRRVMGKEIKFLLHFVKESKQDESGMPNNRFLAERTGGTYSTLKVQPAELEDSGVYFCASSPSGQETQYFGPGTRLLVL.

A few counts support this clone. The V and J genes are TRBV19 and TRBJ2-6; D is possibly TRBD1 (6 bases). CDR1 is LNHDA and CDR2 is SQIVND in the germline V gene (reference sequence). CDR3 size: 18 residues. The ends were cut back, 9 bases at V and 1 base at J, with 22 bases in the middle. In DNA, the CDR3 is TGTGCCAGCCACCCCGACAGGACCTCTTATTCTGGGGCCAACGTCCTGACTTTC. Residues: CASHPDRTSYSGANVLTF.

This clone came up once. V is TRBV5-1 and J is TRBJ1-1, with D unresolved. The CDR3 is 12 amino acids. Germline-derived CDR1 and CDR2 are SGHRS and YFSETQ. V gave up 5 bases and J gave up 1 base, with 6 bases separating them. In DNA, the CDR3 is TGCGCCAGCAGTGAGGGGAACACTGAAGCTTTCTTT. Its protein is CASSEGNTEAFF.

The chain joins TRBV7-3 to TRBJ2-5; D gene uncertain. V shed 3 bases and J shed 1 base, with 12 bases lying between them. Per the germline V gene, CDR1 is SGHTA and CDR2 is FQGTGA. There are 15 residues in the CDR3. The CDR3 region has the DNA TGTGCCAGCAGCTTGTTTTCCCCAGGCCAAGAGACCCAGTACTTC. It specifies CASSLFSPGQETQYF. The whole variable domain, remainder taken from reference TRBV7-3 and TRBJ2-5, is GAGVSQTPSNKVTEKGKYVELRCDPISGHTALYWYRQSLGQGPEFLIYFQGTGAADDSGLPNDRFFAVRPEGSVSTLKIQRTERGDSAVYLCASSLFSPGQETQYFGPGTRLLVL.

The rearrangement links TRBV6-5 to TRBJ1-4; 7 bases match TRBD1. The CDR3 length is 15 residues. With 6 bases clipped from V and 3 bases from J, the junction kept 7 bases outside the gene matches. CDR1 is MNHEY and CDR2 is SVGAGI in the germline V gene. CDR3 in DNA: TGTGCCAGCAGAGAGACAGGGACCTCTAATGAAAAACTGTTTTTT. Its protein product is CASRETGTSNEKLFF.

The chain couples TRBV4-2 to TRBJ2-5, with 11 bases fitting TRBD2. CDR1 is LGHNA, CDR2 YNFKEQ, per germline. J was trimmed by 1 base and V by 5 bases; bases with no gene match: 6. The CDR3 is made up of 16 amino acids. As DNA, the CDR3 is TGTGCCAGCAGCACCCGACTAGCGGGGACCCAAGAGACCCAGTACTTC. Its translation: CASSTRLAGTQETQYF.

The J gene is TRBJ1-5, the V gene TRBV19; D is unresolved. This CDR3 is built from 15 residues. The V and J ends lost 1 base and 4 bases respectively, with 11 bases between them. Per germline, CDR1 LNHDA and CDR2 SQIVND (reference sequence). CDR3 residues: CASSIVGVSNQPQHF. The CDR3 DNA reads TGTGCCAGTAGTATAGTCGGGGTTTCTAATCAGCCCCAGCATTTT.

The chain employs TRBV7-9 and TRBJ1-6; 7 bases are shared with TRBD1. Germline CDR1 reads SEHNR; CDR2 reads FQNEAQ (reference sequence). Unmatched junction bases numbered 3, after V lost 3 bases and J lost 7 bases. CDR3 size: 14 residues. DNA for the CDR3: TGTGCCAGCAGCTTCGAACAGGGGAATTCACCCCTCCACTTT. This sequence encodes CASSFEQGNSPLHF.

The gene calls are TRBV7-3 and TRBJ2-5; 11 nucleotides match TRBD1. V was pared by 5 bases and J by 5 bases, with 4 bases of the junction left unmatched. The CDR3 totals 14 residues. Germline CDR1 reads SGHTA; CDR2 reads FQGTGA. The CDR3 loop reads CASSPGTGGETQYF. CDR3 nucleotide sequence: TGTGCCAGCAGCCCCGGGACAGGGGGTGAGACCCAGTACTTC.

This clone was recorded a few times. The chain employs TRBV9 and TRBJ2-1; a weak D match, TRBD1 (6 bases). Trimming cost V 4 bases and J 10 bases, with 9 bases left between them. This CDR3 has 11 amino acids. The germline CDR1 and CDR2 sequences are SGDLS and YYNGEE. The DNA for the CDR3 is TGTGCCAGCAGCATGGGGGCAGAGCAGTTCTTC. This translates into CASSMGAEQFF. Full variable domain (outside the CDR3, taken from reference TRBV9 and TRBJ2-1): DSGVTQTPKHLITATGQRVTLRCSPRSGDLSVYWYQQSLDQGLQFLIQYYNGEERAKGNILERFSAQQFPDLHSELNLSSLELGDSALYFCASSMGAEQFFGPGTRLTVL.

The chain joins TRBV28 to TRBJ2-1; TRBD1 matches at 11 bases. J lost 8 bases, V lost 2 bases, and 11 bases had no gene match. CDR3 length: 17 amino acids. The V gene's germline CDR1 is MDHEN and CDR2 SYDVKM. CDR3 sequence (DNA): TGTGCCAGCAGTTTACCACTCGGGACAGGGGGTAGCCATGAGCAGTTCTTC. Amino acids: CASSLPLGTGGSHEQFF.

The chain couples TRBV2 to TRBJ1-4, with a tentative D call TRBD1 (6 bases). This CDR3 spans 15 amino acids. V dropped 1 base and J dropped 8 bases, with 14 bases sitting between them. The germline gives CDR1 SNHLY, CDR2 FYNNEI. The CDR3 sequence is CASSEEAGEGEKLFF. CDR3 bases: TGTGCCAGCAGTGAAGAAGCAGGGGAAGGGGAAAAACTGTTTTTT.